A single sample is the source of the 32 T cell receptor beta chains below, sequenced in a study of response to subunit inactivated influenza vaccine listed by TCRdb under 2018. Library generation was performed with RT-PCR. The instrument given in TCRdb is Illumina HiSeq 2500. TCRdb handled the public reads itself, with Q25 trimming in fastp and clone calling in MiXCR, and kept productive beta chains. Entries that share a CDR3 protein sequence are merged under the most common genes and DNA. The table for this sample lists about 570,000 distinct CDR3 sequences; approximately 10% of them were counted only once. The ten largest clones capture roughly a tenth of the sample. This specimen consisted of PBMCs from blood, obtained on the day of vaccination. The origin of the receptors is a man in his fifties or sixties who received an inactivated influenza vaccine. Donor details come from another sample of the same person, matched by shared clones.

The genes are TRBV6-2 or TRBV6-3 and TRBJ2-7; D is unclear. Trimming stripped 5 bases from V and 2 bases from J, with 10 bases between. The CDR3 has 13 residues. Germline V CDR1 and CDR2: MNHEY, SVGEGT. This chain's CDR3 is CASSNPGPYEQYF. Here the CDR3 DNA reads TGTGCCAGCAGTAACCCGGGTCCCTACGAGCAGTACTTC.

This clonotype came up many times. The rearrangement links TRBV27 to TRBJ1-2, with 9 bases matching TRBD1. Germline-derived CDR1 and CDR2 are MNHEY and SMNVEV (reference sequence). The CDR3 contains 15 residues. The trim removed 5 bases at V and 5 bases at J, leaving 9 bases unmatched. The CDR3 nucleotides read TGTGCCAGCAGTCCCGGGAGGACAGGGGAGTATGGCTACACCTTC. Translating gives CASSPGRTGEYGYTF.

In this sample, this clonotype turned up many times. The chain employs TRBV28 and TRBJ2-7; D perhaps matches TRBD1 (6 bases). From germline, CDR1 is MDHEN and CDR2 SYDVKM. The CDR3 contains 14 residues. With 8 bases removed from V and 1 base from J, the gap between germline ends came to 15 bases. The CDR3 DNA reads TGTGCCAGCGGGTCAGGGGTGCGGTCCTACGAGCAGTACTTC. Translating gives CASGSGVRSYEQYF.

The V call is TRBV24-1, the J call TRBJ2-2; D remains ambiguous. Trimming shortened V by 5 bases and J by 2 bases, and 8 bases separated the two germline ends. Per the germline V gene, CDR1 is KGHDR and CDR2 is SFDVKD. The CDR3 loop spans 14 amino acids. CDR3 protein: CATSAGSNTGELFF. The CDR3 nucleotides are TGTGCCACCAGTGCTGGTTCTAACACCGGGGAGCTGTTTTTT.

This clonotype appeared many times. V and J are TRBV29-1 and TRBJ2-3; weak D call: TRBD1 (5 bases). The CDR3 is made up of 14 amino acids. V lost 7 bases and J 3 bases, leaving 17 bases between the germline ends. The germline CDR1 and CDR2 sequences are SQVTM and ANQGSEA. Here the CDR3 DNA reads TGCAGCGGCCAACAGGAAGGGAAAACAGATACGCAGTATTTT. It translates to CSGQQEGKTDTQYF.

This clonotype was observed a handful of times. The J gene is TRBJ1-2, the V gene TRBV4-2; maybe TRBD1 (5 bases). The CDR3 covers 13 residues. The V gene lost 3 bases and the J gene lost 7 bases, with 12 bases spanning the gap. Germline assignment: CDR1 LGHNA and CDR2 YNFKEQ. CDR3 sequence: CASSQEPGGGYTF. Here the CDR3 DNA reads TGTGCCAGCAGCCAGGAGCCCGGGGGTGGCTACACCTTC.

This clonotype was counted a few times. The chain employs TRBV19 and TRBJ2-1, with 9 bases that match TRBD2. J lost 12 bases, V lost 0 bases, and 9 bases had no gene match. The CDR3 loop spans 15 amino acids. Germline lookup yields CDR1 LNHDA and CDR2 SQIVND (reference sequence). The CDR3 sequence: CASSIEGGSGSWQFF. The CDR3 region has the DNA TGTGCCAGTAGTATAGAAGGAGGTAGCGGGAGCTGGCAGTTCTTC.

Only a few counts were recorded for this clonotype. J is TRBJ2-1 and V is TRBV20-1; D is unclear. Germline CDR1 is DFQATT and CDR2 is SNEGSKA (reference sequence). The V gene lost 4 bases and the J gene lost 4 bases, with 5 bases spanning the gap. This CDR3 is built from 11 residues. The CDR3 DNA follows: TGCAGTGCTAACGGTTACAATGAGCAGTTCTTC. Amino acids: CSANGYNEQFF.

This clonotype has more than one count but fewer than ten. This CDR3 is CASSQTNYEQYF. In nucleotides, the CDR3 is TGCGCCAGCAGCCAAACGAACTACGAGCAGTACTTC. This rearrangement joins TRBV4-1 to TRBJ2-7; no clear D. This CDR3 spans 12 amino acids. Germline CDR1 reads MGHRA; CDR2 reads YSYEKL. V lost 2 bases to trimming and J lost 3 bases, with 5 bases between them.

J is TRBJ1-1 and V is TRBV12-3 or TRBV12-4, with D tentatively TRBD1 (6 bases). V gave up 8 bases and J gave up 4 bases, with 17 bases separating them. The CDR3 consists of 14 residues. The CDR3 protein is CASSITGGGTEAFF. CDR3 DNA sequence: TGTGCCAGCTCTATTACAGGAGGGGGCACTGAAGCTTTCTTT.

This clonotype appeared a few times. This chain connects TRBV7-8 to TRBJ2-1, with TRBD2 matching 11 bases. The germline gives CDR1 SGHVS, CDR2 FQNEAQ. This CDR3 is built from 16 residues. Trimming removed 1 base from V and 7 bases from J; junction bases left unmatched: 6. The CDR3, as DNA: TGTGCCAGCAGCTTAGTCCGACTAGCGGGGATGAATGAGCAGTTCTTC. The encoded protein is CASSLVRLAGMNEQFF.

This clonotype was counted only a few times. The chain is built from TRBV28 and TRBJ2-1, with 10 bases lining up with TRBD2. CDR3 length equals 14 residues. J lost 3 bases, V lost 6 bases, and 2 bases had no gene match. Germline CDR1 MDHEN, CDR2 SYDVKM. CDR3 region: CASRSGGGYNEQFF. The CDR3 nucleotides are TGTGCCAGCAGGAGCGGGGGGGGCTACAATGAGCAGTTCTTC.

This clonotype was observed a few times. The chain recombines TRBV5-1 with TRBJ2-7; tentative D call: TRBD1 (6 bases). Looked up from germline, CDR1 is SGHRS and CDR2 is YFSETQ. The CDR3 runs 17 residues. The germline V and J ends were trimmed by 0 bases and 0 bases, with 16 bases remaining between them. This CDR3 reads CASSLVRTESISYEQYF. CDR3 nucleotides: TGCGCCAGCAGCTTGGTCCGGACAGAATCCATCTCCTACGAGCAGTACTTC.

This clonotype occurred many times. DNA for the CDR3: TGTGCCATCAGCGGGACAGGGACGACTGAAGCTTTCTTT. Amino acid sequence: CAISGTGTTEAFF. The V gene is TRBV10-3, the J gene TRBJ1-1; 9 nucleotides match TRBD1. Germline CDR1 and CDR2: ENHRY and SYGVKD. J was trimmed by 5 bases and V by 6 bases; bases with no gene match: 4. This CDR3 comprises 13 residues.

This clonotype was seen a few times. V and J are TRBV12-3 or TRBV12-4 and TRBJ2-2, with D perhaps assigned TRBD1 or TRBD2 (5 bases each). V was pared by 8 bases and J by 1 base, with 14 bases between. The CDR3 length is 15 residues. In DNA form, the CDR3 reads TGTGCCAGCTATGGTAGGGGACGGAACACCGGGGAGCTGTTTTTT. Protein sequence: CASYGRGRNTGELFF.

This clonotype was recorded at least ten times. V and J are TRBV11-2 and TRBJ1-2; D might be TRBD1 (5 bases). V dropped 1 base and J dropped 3 bases, with 9 bases sitting between them. In germline, CDR1 is SGHAT, CDR2 FQNNGV. This CDR3 is built from 14 residues. CDR3 loop: CASSLVGTDYGYTF. Here the CDR3 DNA reads TGTGCCAGCAGCTTAGTAGGGACTGACTATGGCTACACCTTC.

This clonotype was detected a few times. The chain has TRBV5-1 and TRBJ2-1; TRBD1 matches 8 bases. The length of the CDR3 is 15 residues. Trimming took 4 bases from V and 3 from J; bases not matched to a gene: 6. Germline CDR1 and CDR2: SGHRS and YFSETQ. The CDR3 sequence is CASSPDRGNYNEQFF. The CDR3 DNA reads TGCGCCAGCAGCCCTGACAGGGGCAACTACAATGAGCAGTTCTTC.

Many counts were recorded for this clonotype. The chain employs TRBV14 and TRBJ2-3, with TRBD2 matching 7 bases. CDR1 and CDR2 (germline): SGHDN, FVKESK. The CDR3 has 21 amino acids. The ends lost 0 bases at V and 0 bases at J; junction bases unmatched: 18. The CDR3 region is CASSQDVGTPGGLLSTDTQYF. The CDR3 DNA sequence: TGTGCCAGCAGCCAAGATGTCGGGACCCCGGGAGGATTGCTCAGCACAGATACGCAGTATTTT.

Ten or more counts support this clonotype. The chain links TRBV7-2 to TRBJ1-2, with D possibly TRBD1 on 5 matching bases. From germline, CDR1 is SGHTA and CDR2 FQGNSA. The CDR3 has 13 residues. With 5 bases removed from V and 3 bases from J, the gap between germline ends came to 10 bases. CDR3 sequence: CASSPPGYYGYTF. The CDR3 DNA follows: TGTGCCAGCAGCCCCCCAGGGTACTATGGCTACACCTTC.

This clonotype has only a few counts. This chain connects TRBV12-3 or TRBV12-4 to TRBJ2-7; a weak D match, TRBD2 (6 bases). The CDR3 runs 14 residues. Trimming removed 5 bases at V and 3 bases at J, with 14 bases between. The CDR3 region is CASSPSGTFYEQYF. In DNA, the CDR3 is TGTGCCAGCAGTCCATCCGGGACTTTCTACGAGCAGTACTTC.

In its sample, this clonotype was seen many times. The V call is TRBV27, the J call TRBJ1-5, with a weak D call TRBD1 (6 bases). Germline values: CDR1 MNHEY, CDR2 SMNVEV (reference sequence). The CDR3 covers 13 residues. V lost 5 bases and J 15 bases, leaving 20 bases between the germline ends. The CDR3 protein is CASSQLGTSAWHF. CDR3 DNA sequence: TGTGCCAGCAGTCAACTCGGGACATCCGCTTGGCATTTT.

This clonotype has more than one count but fewer than ten. The chain joins TRBV5-1 to TRBJ2-7; 8 bases are a match to TRBD1. This CDR3 comprises 14 residues. In germline, CDR1 is SGHRS, CDR2 YFSETQ. V was pared by 3 bases and J by 3 bases, with 5 bases of the junction left unmatched. The CDR3 nucleotides are TGCGCCAGCAGCTATCAGGGGGCATACTACGAGCAGTACTTC. This encodes CASSYQGAYYEQYF.

Only a few counts were recorded for this clonotype. The chain combines TRBV20-1 with TRBJ1-5; 7 bases are shared with TRBD1. This CDR3 has 14 residues. The V and J ends lost 5 bases and 3 bases, in that order; junction bases with no gene match: 7. Per germline, CDR1 DFQATT and CDR2 SNEGSKA (reference sequence). The CDR3 DNA follows: TGCAGTGCTGGTACGGGGACAGTCAATCAGCCCCAGCATTTT. Protein sequence: CSAGTGTVNQPQHF.

Comment on this clonotype: Just one base apart from a much larger clone, this may be a read error. The rearrangement uses TRBV5-1 and TRBJ2-2; 8 bases fit TRBD2. There are 15 residues in the CDR3. CDR1 and CDR2 (germline): SGHRS, YFSETQ. CDR3 DNA: TGCGCCGGCAGCCCGGGACTAGGGGGCACCGGGGAGCTGTTTTTT. Encoded protein: CAGSPGLGGTGELFF.

This clonotype has more than one count but fewer than ten. The chain combines TRBV10-3 with TRBJ2-5; the D gene is possibly TRBD2 (6 bases). CDR3 length: 13 amino acids. V gave up 3 bases and J gave up 3 bases, with 8 bases separating them. The germline CDR1 and CDR2 sequences are ENHRY and SYGVKD. This CDR3 reads CAISDGGKETQYF. The CDR3 DNA reads as TGTGCCATCAGTGATGGGGGGAAAGAGACCCAGTACTTC.

The gene calls are TRBV3-1 and TRBJ2-1; possibly TRBD2 for D (6 bases). This CDR3 region has 15 residues. The germline V gene encodes CDR1 LGHDT and CDR2 YNNKEL (reference sequence). V shed 4 bases and J shed 2 bases, with 12 bases lying between them. CDR3 in amino acids: CASSPQVAAYNEQFF. The CDR3 DNA reads TGTGCCAGCAGCCCCCAGGTAGCGGCCTACAATGAGCAGTTCTTC.

This clonotype has only a few counts. The V call is TRBV28, the J call TRBJ1-5; D possibly corresponds to TRBD1 (6 bases). Germline V gene lookup returns CDR1 MDHEN and CDR2 SYDVKM. The V and J ends lost 6 bases and 4 bases respectively, with 16 bases between them. The CDR3 sequence is 15 residues long. CDR3 amino acids: CASRTGRLRNQPQHF. CDR3 in DNA: TGTGCCAGCAGGACAGGTAGGCTCCGTAATCAGCCCCAGCATTTT.

The chain couples TRBV3-1 to TRBJ2-3; D remains unclear. Germline CDR1 reads LGHDT; CDR2 reads YNNKEL (reference sequence). Between the trimmed V and J ends, which lost 3 bases and 3 bases, there was a span of 13 bases. The CDR3 loop spans 15 amino acids. The CDR3, as DNA: TGTGCCAGCAGCCACCGGGCAGGATCTACAGATACGCAGTATTTT. Its translation is CASSHRAGSTDTQYF.

The J gene is TRBJ1-5, the V gene TRBV6-1; D gene unclear. Germline lookup yields CDR1 MNHNS and CDR2 SASEGT. V lost 4 bases and J 4 bases, leaving 5 bases between the germline ends. The CDR3 spans 12 residues. CDR3 sequence (DNA): TGTGCCAGCAGTGTAGAAAATCAGCCCCAGCATTTT. Protein: CASSVENQPQHF.

V is TRBV20-1 and J is TRBJ2-3; 8 nucleotides agree with TRBD2. V lost 7 bases, J lost 6 bases, and 12 bases stayed unmatched. The germline V gene has CDR1 DFQATT and CDR2 SNEGSKA (reference sequence). This CDR3 contains 14 residues. Here the CDR3 reads CSGRAGGSMDTQYF. The DNA for the CDR3 is TGCAGTGGGAGGGCGGGGGGCAGTATGGATACGCAGTATTTT.

This sequence joins TRBV18 and TRBJ2-3, with 7 bases fitting TRBD1. V lost 4 bases to trimming and J lost 4 bases; unmatched junction nucleotides: 11. This CDR3 region has 16 residues. Germline CDR1 KGHSH, CDR2 LQKENI. The DNA for the CDR3 is TGTGCCAGCTCACGCCCCAGAGGGGGCGTCGCAGATACGCAGTATTTT. Translating it yields CASSRPRGGVADTQYF.

The V gene is TRBV4-3, the J gene TRBJ2-1; the D gene is possibly TRBD2 (7 bases). The ends were cut back, 4 bases at V and 8 bases at J, with 18 bases in the middle. The CDR3 consists of 15 residues. Germline values: CDR1 LGHNA, CDR2 YSLEER. CDR3 sequence reads: CASSRQVGGTDEQFF. The CDR3 nucleotides are TGCGCCAGCAGCCGACAGGTGGGAGGGACCGATGAGCAGTTCTTC.